This T cell receptor (beta chain) was documented in a study of Ad26.COV2.S vaccination and SARS-CoV-2 variants. Clones were sequenced by immunoSEQ multiplex PCR, and TCRdb holds only the in-frame ones, with some missing. The sample includes roughly 380,000 clones, roughly 84% of them seen just once. The treatment was: around 19 received Ad26.COV2.S at low or high dose, single or two shots; roughly five received placebo; per-sample allocation not given. The investigators took samples on day 63 after the first vaccine or placebo injection. V was cut by 4 bases and J by 0 bases, with 14 bases left in between. The CDR3 extends over 16 amino acids. Per germline, CDR1 LGHDT and CDR2 YNNKEL (reference sequence).

The sample was peripheral blood, taken in a trial of Ad26.COV2.S vaccine versus placebo. The V call is TRBV3-1 (or the pseudogene TRBV3-2), the J call TRBJ2-3; D not resolved. The origin of this receptor is a person aged 18-60 years who received the Ad26.COV2.S COVID-19 vaccine or a placebo. CDR3 DNA sequence: TGTGCCAGCAGCCCCCCGGACGGCCTAAGCACAGATACGCAGTATTTT. Protein sequence: CASSPPDGLSTDTQYF.